Below, 26 T cell receptor beta chains from the same sample are listed, as sequenced in a study of T cell repertoires in cytomegalovirus infection. In TCRdb, the reads were re-called with MiXCR into one record per CDR3 protein. The table lists more than 500,000 distinct CDR3 sequences, approximately 15% of them singletons. Sequencing used CD8+ T cells from PBMCs. The receptors were gathered from a human donor in good health (CMV status not recorded). Some clones in this sample may be carry-over from other donors' samples.

This rearrangement joins TRBV9 to TRBJ2-7; 8 bases match TRBD1. The CDR3 is 16 amino acids. The V segment lost 4 bases and the J segment 2 bases; nucleotides outside the gene matches: 11. Germline V gene sequence: CDR1 SGDLS, CDR2 YYNGEE. CDR3 coding DNA: TGTGCCAGCAGCAATAAAGGACAGGGAAGCCCCTACGAGCAGTACTTC. Its translation: CASSNKGQGSPYEQYF.

This clonotype was seen at least ten times. The gene calls are TRBV7-6 and TRBJ1-5; D remains ambiguous. V gave up 5 bases and J gave up 0 bases, with 11 bases separating them. CDR1 is SGHVS, CDR2 FNYEAQ, per germline. CDR3 length equals 15 residues. The CDR3 nucleotides read TGTGCCAGCAGCCCTTTCGGGGATAGCAATCAGCCCCAGCATTTT. Residues: CASSPFGDSNQPQHF.

The chain uses TRBV11-2 and TRBJ2-7; D unresolved. V was shortened by 4 bases and J by 2 bases, with 12 bases between the two germline ends. The CDR3 covers 14 residues. Germline values: CDR1 SGHAT, CDR2 FQNNGV. The DNA for the CDR3 is TGTGCCAGCAGCTCCCTGACTTTCCCCTACGAGCAGTACTTC. Protein product: CASSSLTFPYEQYF.

This clonotype turned up a few times. The chain joins TRBV29-1 to TRBJ2-3; D is undetermined. CDR3 size: 10 residues. The V end lost 8 bases, the J end lost 5 bases, and 8 bases lay between the germline ends. Germline lookup yields CDR1 SQVTM and CDR2 ANQGSEA. The CDR3 spells CSTYRDTQYF. In DNA form, the CDR3 reads TGCAGCACATACCGAGATACGCAGTATTTT.

The sample holds many counts of this clonotype. The chain uses TRBV12-5 and TRBJ2-3, with no clear D. CDR3 length equals 11 residues. The germline V gene encodes CDR1 LGHNT and CDR2 FRNRAP. Between the trimmed V and J ends, which lost 2 bases and 7 bases, there was a span of 4 bases. Here the CDR3 reads CASGLPNTQYF. CDR3 nucleotides: TGTGCTAGTGGTTTGCCGAATACGCAGTATTTT. Combining the CDR3 with reference TRBV12-5 and TRBJ2-3 gives the whole variable domain DARVTQTPRHKVTEMGQEVTMRCQPILGHNTVFWYRQTMMQGLELLAYFRNRAPLDDSGMPKDRFSAEMPDATLATLKIQPSEPRDSAVYFCASGLPNTQYFGPGTRLTVL.

The chain has TRBV27 and TRBJ2-7, with 8 nucleotides matching TRBD1. V lost 4 bases to trimming and J lost 3 bases; unmatched junction nucleotides: 5. The CDR3 covers 14 residues. CDR1 and CDR2 from the germline V gene are MNHEY and SMNVEV (reference sequence). CDR3 residues: CASSSGTGDYEQYF. CDR3 DNA: TGTGCCAGCAGTTCCGGGACAGGAGACTACGAGCAGTACTTC.

This clonotype appeared many times. The chain uses TRBV7-9 and TRBJ2-7; weak D call: TRBD1 (5 bases). The V end lost 1 base, the J end lost 4 bases, and 8 bases lay between the germline ends. Germline assignment: CDR1 SEHNR and CDR2 FQNEAQ (reference sequence). This CDR3 spans 13 amino acids. CDR3 nucleotide sequence: TGTGCCAGCAGCTTAGTAGACAGATACGAGCAGTACTTC. This translates into CASSLVDRYEQYF.

In this sample, this clonotype turned up many times. This chain links TRBV7-9 with TRBJ2-5, with TRBD2 matching 7 bases. The CDR3 sequence is 14 residues long. Germline V gene data show CDR1 as SEHNR and CDR2 as FQNEAQ (reference sequence). V trimming: 6 bases; J trimming: 6 bases; junction bases outside the gene matches: 10. CDR3 sequence (DNA): TGTGCCAGCAGAGAGCGAGCGGGAATAAAGACCCAGTACTTC. Its protein product is CASRERAGIKTQYF.

This clonotype was counted only a few times. The chain is built from TRBV27 and TRBJ1-1; D remains ambiguous. Trimming took off 8 bases at V and 4 bases at J, with 11 bases between the two ends. CDR3 length: 12 residues. Germline CDR1 reads MNHEY; CDR2 reads SMNVEV (reference sequence). The CDR3 protein is CASWMGSTEAFF. The CDR3 nucleotides are TGTGCCAGCTGGATGGGGAGCACTGAAGCTTTCTTT.

This clonotype was observed many times. The chain links TRBV6-5 to TRBJ1-1, with D unclear. This CDR3 spans 14 amino acids. Trimming removed 4 bases from V and 1 base from J, with 10 bases in between. Germline CDR1 is MNHEY and CDR2 is SVGAGI. This CDR3 is CASSSPSQNTEAFF. CDR3 bases: TGTGCCAGCAGTTCCCCCTCGCAGAACACTGAAGCTTTCTTT.

At least ten counts were recorded for this clonotype. The J gene is TRBJ2-1, the V gene TRBV12-3 or TRBV12-4; 9 bases line up with TRBD2. Germline trimming cut 5 bases from V and 5 bases from J; bases unmatched to any gene: 16. The CDR3 loop spans 18 amino acids. CDR3 sequence: CASSPGTSPTQRNNEQFF. The CDR3 coding sequence is TGTGCCAGCAGTCCCGGGACTAGCCCAACCCAAAGGAACAATGAGCAGTTCTTC.

This clonotype was seen only a few times. CDR3 nucleotide sequence: TGTGCCACTCAGGCTATCTCCTACGAGCAGTACTTC. This translates into CATQAISYEQYF. The chain links TRBV2 to TRBJ2-7, with D hard to call. Trimming removed 10 bases at V and 0 bases at J, with 10 bases between. CDR1 SNHLY and CDR2 FYNNEI come from the germline V gene. The CDR3 length is 12 residues.

In regard to this clonotype: A clone one base away is much larger, so this may be a read error. V gene TRBV6-8 combines with J gene TRBJ2-1; D is possibly TRBD1 or TRBD2 (6 bases each). The V gene's germline CDR1 is MNHGY and CDR2 SAAAGT. With 2 bases removed from V and 5 bases from J, the gap between germline ends came to 13 bases. The CDR3 consists of 15 residues. CDR3 amino acids: CASSYLNRGDNEQFF. CDR3 nucleotide sequence: TGTGCCAGCAGTTACCTCAATAGGGGGGACAATGAGCAGTTCTTC.

This clonotype occurred many times. The V gene is TRBV7-9, the J gene TRBJ2-4, with D tentatively TRBD1 or TRBD2 (5 bases each). V was cut by 4 bases and J by 7 bases, with 14 bases left in between. Germline CDR1 SEHNR, CDR2 FQNEAQ (reference sequence). There are 14 residues in the CDR3. The CDR3 region has the DNA TGTGCCAGCAGCTCCGGGGCCCACAGGAACATTCAGTACTTC. This encodes CASSSGAHRNIQYF.

The sample holds many counts of this clonotype. A much larger clone lies a single base off, so this may be a read error. The chain has TRBV10-3 and TRBJ2-7; D is uncertain. The V gene's germline CDR1 is ENHRY and CDR2 SYGVKD. V lost 6 bases, J lost 0 bases, and 0 bases lay in between. CDR3 length: 10 amino acids. The CDR3 bases are TGTGCCATCAGCTCCTACGAGCAGTACTTC. It yields the protein CAISSYEQYF.

At least ten counts were recorded for this clonotype. The chain joins TRBV6-1 to TRBJ2-5; 11 bases fit TRBD2. The junction had 11 bases not matched to a gene; V was cut back by 6 bases and J by 5 bases. CDR1 is MNHNS, CDR2 SASEGT, per germline. This CDR3 region has 16 residues. The DNA of the CDR3 is TGTGCCAGCAGCACCCCACTAGCGGGAGTAGGGGAGACCCAGTACTTC. Amino acid sequence: CASSTPLAGVGETQYF.

This clonotype was counted at least ten times. The chain employs TRBV7-9 and TRBJ2-5, with D tentatively TRBD2 (5 bases). This CDR3 is built from 16 residues. Trimming took off 4 bases at V and 1 base at J, with 16 bases between the two ends. The germline V gene has CDR1 SEHNR and CDR2 FQNEAQ (reference sequence). The CDR3: CASSYPPAEAQETQYF. CDR3 sequence (DNA): TGTGCCAGCAGCTATCCCCCCGCGGAGGCCCAAGAGACCCAGTACTTC.

This clonotype was detected only a few times. V gene TRBV11-2 combines with J gene TRBJ2-7; D is unclear. Deletions cut 1 base from V and 0 bases from J, with 13 bases between. The CDR3 totals 16 residues. In germline, CDR1 is SGHAT, CDR2 FQNNGV. The CDR3 nucleotides are TGTGCCAGCAGCTTAGTTTCAGGCTTTAGCTCCTACGAGCAGTACTTC. Translating gives CASSLVSGFSSYEQYF.

This clonotype was found many times. This rearrangement joins TRBV12-3 or TRBV12-4 to TRBJ2-1; D is unclear. The V end lost 3 bases, the J end lost 6 bases, and 9 bases lay between the germline ends. This CDR3 contains 13 residues. DNA for the CDR3: TGTGCCAGCAGTTTCCCCGTGGGCAATGAGCAGTTCTTC. It specifies CASSFPVGNEQFF.

In its sample, this clonotype was seen once. Germline is not matched at one junction end, which may reflect a read error. V and J are TRBV5-1 and TRBJ2-1, with 11 nucleotides matching TRBD2. CDR1 is SGHRS and CDR2 is YFSETQ in the germline V gene. The CDR3 is 18 amino acids. Written as DNA, the CDR3 is TGCGTCAGCAGCCAGAACCCGTCTAGCGGGAGGTGGGGTAATGAGCAGTTCTTC. The encoded protein is CVSSQNPSSGRWGNEQFF.

Ten or more counts support this clonotype. The CDR3 spells CASSLMDRVRNTGELFF. In DNA form, the CDR3 reads TGTGCCAGCAGCTTAATGGACAGGGTTAGGAACACCGGGGAGCTGTTTTTT. The chain has TRBV7-3 and TRBJ2-2, with 8 nucleotides matching TRBD1. Germline lookup yields CDR1 SGHTA and CDR2 FQGTGA. The length of the CDR3 is 17 residues. V trimming: 1 base; J trimming: 1 base; junction bases outside the gene matches: 5.

Comments on this clonotype: Since a much larger clone is just one base distant, this may be a read error. V and J are TRBV6-6 and TRBJ2-1; D possibly matches TRBD1 or TRBD2 (5 bases each). CDR1 and CDR2 from the germline V gene are MNHNY and SVGAGI (reference sequence). With 8 bases removed from V and 6 bases from J, the gap between germline ends came to 17 bases. The CDR3 has 14 residues. CDR3 DNA sequence: TGTGCCAGCGTGGACACGTCGAGGGGCAATGAGCAGTTCTTC. It translates to CASVDTSRGNEQFF.

This clonotype was seen repeatedly, ten times or more. The chain employs TRBV12-3 or TRBV12-4 and TRBJ1-5; D perhaps matches TRBD1 (5 bases). The V end lost 6 bases, the J end lost 2 bases, and 14 bases lay between the germline ends. The CDR3 covers 15 residues. The CDR3, as DNA: TGTGCCAGCAGCCGGGGGGTATGGGGCAATCAGCCCCAGCATTTT. Protein: CASSRGVWGNQPQHF.

At least ten counts were recorded for this clonotype. This chain uses TRBV12-3 or TRBV12-4 with TRBJ2-1, with D perhaps TRBD2 (6 bases). The CDR3 runs to 16 residues. The V end lost 7 bases, the J end lost 4 bases, and 20 bases lay between the germline ends. The CDR3 region has the DNA TGTGCCAGCAATCCCTCGGGGGAACCCATGTACAATGAGCAGTTCTTC. Amino acid sequence: CASNPSGEPMYNEQFF.

This clonotype occurred a few times. V usage is TRBV9 and J usage is TRBJ2-3; TRBD2 aligns across 11 bases. The CDR3 has 16 residues. V shed 4 bases and J 4 bases; nucleotides not matched to a gene: 8. Per germline, CDR1 SGDLS and CDR2 YYNGEE. CDR3 residues: CASSPNSGGASDTQYF. In DNA form, the CDR3 reads TGTGCCAGCAGCCCTAATAGCGGGGGGGCATCAGATACGCAGTATTTT.

This sequence joins TRBV6-5 and TRBJ1-4, with no clear D. Trimming shortened V by 4 bases and J by 3 bases, and 12 bases separated the two germline ends. The CDR3 spans 15 residues. Looked up from germline, CDR1 is MNHEY and CDR2 is SVGAGI. DNA for the CDR3: TGTGCCAGCAGTTCCCCCGGGGAGGCTAATGAAAAACTGTTTTTT. This translates into CASSSPGEANEKLFF.